This T cell receptor beta chain stems from a study of blood T cell repertoires in COVID-19. TCRdb's table, derived via immunoSEQ multiplex PCR, lists solely in-frame clones and lacks some. The sample yields about 220,000 clones, under 90% seen once. Individuals drawn from 20 to 30 US areas were about 18 to 95 years old. The study counted Cohort 3 donors as recovered given two negative PCRs, clearance, or symptom resolution. The CDR3 is made up of 12 amino acids. From germline, CDR1 is MNHNY and CDR2 SVGAGI (reference sequence). V lost 5 bases to trimming and J lost 8 bases; unmatched junction nucleotides: 4.

The chain recombines TRBV6-6 with TRBJ1-1; TRBD1 agrees at 8 bases. This TCR was recovered from a woman in her sixties who had recovered from COVID-19. The sequenced material came from PBMCs or T cells enriched from blood (not recorded which). CDR3 in DNA: TGTGCCAGCAGTGACGGACAGGGCGAAGCTTTCTTT. The encoded protein is CASSDGQGEAFF.